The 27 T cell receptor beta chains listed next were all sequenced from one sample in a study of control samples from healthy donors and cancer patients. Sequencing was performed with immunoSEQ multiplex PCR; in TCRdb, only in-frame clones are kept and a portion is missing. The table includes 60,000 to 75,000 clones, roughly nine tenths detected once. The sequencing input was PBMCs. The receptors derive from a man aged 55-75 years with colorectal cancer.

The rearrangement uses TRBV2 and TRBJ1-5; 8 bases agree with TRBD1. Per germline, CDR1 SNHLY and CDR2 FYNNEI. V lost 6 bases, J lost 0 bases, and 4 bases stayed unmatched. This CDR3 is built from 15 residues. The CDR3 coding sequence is TGTGCCAGCAGGGGGGGACAGGTTAGCAATCAGCCCCAGCATTTT. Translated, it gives CASRGGQVSNQPQHF.

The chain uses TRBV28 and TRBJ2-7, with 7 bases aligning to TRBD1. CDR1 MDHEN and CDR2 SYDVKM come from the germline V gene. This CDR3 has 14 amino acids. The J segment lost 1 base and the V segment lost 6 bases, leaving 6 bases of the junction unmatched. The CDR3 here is CASSQTGWSYEQYF. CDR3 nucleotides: TGTGCCAGCAGCCAGACAGGGTGGTCCTACGAGCAGTACTTC.

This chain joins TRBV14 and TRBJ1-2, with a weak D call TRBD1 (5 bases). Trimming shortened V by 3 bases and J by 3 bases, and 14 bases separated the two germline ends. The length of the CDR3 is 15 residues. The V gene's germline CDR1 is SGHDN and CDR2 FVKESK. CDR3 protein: CASSQLGREYYGYTF. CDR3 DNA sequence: TGTGCCAGCAGCCAGTTGGGCAGGGAATACTATGGCTACACCTTC.

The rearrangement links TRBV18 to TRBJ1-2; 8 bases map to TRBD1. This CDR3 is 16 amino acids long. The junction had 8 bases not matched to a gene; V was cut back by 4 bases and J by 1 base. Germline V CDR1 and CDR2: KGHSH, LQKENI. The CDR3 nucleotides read TGTGCCAGCTCACGCGCAGGGGGCAGAAGTAACTATGGCTACACCTTC. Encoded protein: CASSRAGGRSNYGYTF.

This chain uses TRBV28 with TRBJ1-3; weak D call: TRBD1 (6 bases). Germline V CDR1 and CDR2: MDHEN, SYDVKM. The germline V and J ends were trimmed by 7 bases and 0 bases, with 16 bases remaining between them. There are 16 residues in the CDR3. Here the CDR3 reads CASNPLGQNSGNTIYF. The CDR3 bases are TGTGCCAGCAACCCCTTAGGACAGAACTCTGGAAACACCATATATTTT.

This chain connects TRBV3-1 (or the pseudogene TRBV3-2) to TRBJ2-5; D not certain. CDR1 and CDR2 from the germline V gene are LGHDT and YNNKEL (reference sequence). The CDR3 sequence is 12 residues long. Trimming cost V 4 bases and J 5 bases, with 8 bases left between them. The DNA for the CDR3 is TGTGCCAGCAGCCTCATTTCGGAGACCCAGTACTTC. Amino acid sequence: CASSLISETQYF.

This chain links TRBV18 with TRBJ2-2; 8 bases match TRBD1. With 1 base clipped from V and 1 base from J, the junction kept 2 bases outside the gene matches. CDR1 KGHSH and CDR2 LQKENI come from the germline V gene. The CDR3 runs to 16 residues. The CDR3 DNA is TGTGCCAGCTCACCACTAGGACAGGGGAACACCGGGGAGCTGTTTTTT. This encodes CASSPLGQGNTGELFF.

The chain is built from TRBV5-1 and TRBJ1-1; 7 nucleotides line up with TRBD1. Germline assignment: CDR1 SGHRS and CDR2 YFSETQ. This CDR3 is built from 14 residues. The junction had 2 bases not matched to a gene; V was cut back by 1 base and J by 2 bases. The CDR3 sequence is CASSLRQGNTEAFF. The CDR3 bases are TGCGCCAGCAGCTTGCGACAGGGAAACACTGAAGCTTTCTTT. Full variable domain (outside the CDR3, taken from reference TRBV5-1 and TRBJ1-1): KAGVTQTPRYLIKTRGQQVTLSCSPISGHRSVSWYQQTPGQGLQFLFEYFSETQRNKGNFPGRFSGRQFSNSRSEMNVSTLELGDSALYLCASSLRQGNTEAFFGQGTRLTVV.

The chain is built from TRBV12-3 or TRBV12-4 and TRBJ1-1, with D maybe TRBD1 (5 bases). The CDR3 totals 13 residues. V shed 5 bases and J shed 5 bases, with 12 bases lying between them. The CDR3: CASSPGGGTEAFF. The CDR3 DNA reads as TGTGCCAGCAGTCCCGGGGGAGGGACTGAAGCTTTCTTT.

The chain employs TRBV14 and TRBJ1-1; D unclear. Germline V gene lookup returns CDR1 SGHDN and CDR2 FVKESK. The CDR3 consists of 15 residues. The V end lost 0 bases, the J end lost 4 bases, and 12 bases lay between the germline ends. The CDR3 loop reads CASSQDSGEFTEAFF. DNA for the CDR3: TGTGCCAGCAGCCAAGATTCCGGGGAGTTCACTGAAGCTTTCTTT.

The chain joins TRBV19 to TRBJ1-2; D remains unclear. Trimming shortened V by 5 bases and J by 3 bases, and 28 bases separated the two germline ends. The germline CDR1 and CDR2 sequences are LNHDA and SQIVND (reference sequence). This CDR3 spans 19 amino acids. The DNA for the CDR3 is TGTGCCAGTAGTCCTCGGCTCCTTTTGGTTCGGCCGTCGGACTATGGCTACACCTTC. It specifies CASSPRLLLVRPSDYGYTF.

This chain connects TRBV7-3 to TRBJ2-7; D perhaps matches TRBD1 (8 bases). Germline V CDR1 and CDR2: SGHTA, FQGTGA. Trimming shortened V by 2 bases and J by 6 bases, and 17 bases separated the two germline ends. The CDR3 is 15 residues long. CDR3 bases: TGTGCCAGCAGCTTAGGACAGGGAGGGTTGGCCGAGCAGTACTTC. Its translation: CASSLGQGGLAEQYF.

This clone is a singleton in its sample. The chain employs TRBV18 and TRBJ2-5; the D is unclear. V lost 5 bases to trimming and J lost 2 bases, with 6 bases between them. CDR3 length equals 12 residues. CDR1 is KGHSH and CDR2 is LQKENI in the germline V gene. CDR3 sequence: CASSVIQETQYF. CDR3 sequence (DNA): TGTGCCAGCTCAGTGATTCAAGAGACCCAGTACTTC.

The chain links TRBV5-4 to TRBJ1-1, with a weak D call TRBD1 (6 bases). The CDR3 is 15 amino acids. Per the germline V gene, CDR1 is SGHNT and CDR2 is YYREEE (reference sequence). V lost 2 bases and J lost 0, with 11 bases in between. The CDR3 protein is CASSLRTVMNTEAFF. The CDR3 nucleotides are TGTGCCAGCAGCTTAAGGACAGTCATGAACACTGAAGCTTTCTTT.

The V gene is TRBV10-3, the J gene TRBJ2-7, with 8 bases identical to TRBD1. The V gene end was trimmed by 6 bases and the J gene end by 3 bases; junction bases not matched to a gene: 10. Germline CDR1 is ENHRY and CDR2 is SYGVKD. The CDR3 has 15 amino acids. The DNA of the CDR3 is TGTGCCATCAGGGCAGGGGGCCAGGGCTTCTACGAGCAGTACTTC. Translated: CAIRAGGQGFYEQYF.

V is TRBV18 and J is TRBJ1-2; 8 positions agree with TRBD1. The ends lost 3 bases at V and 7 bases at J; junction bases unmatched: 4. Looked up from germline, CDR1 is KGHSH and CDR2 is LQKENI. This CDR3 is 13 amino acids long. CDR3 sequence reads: CASSPPGGVGYTF. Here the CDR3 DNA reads TGTGCCAGCTCACCCCCAGGGGGCGTTGGCTACACCTTC.

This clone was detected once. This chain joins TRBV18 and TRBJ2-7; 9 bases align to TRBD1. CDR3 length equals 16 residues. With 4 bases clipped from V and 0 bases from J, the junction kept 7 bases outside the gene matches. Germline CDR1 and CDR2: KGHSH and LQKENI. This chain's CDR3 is CASSLGTGRSSYEQYF. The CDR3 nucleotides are TGTGCCAGCTCACTCGGGACAGGGAGGAGCTCCTACGAGCAGTACTTC. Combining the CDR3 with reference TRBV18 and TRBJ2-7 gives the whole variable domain NAGVMQNPRHLVRRRGQEARLRCSPMKGHSHVYWYRQLPEEGLKFMVYLQKENIIDESGMPKERFSAEFPKEGPSILRIQQVVRGDSAAYFCASSLGTGRSSYEQYFGPGTRLTVT.

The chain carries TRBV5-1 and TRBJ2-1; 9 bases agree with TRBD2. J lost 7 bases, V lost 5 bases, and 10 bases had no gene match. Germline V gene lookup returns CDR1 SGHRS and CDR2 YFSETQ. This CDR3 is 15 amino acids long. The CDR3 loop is CASSFMTAGGNEQFF. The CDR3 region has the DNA TGCGCCAGCAGTTTTATGACCGCGGGGGGGAATGAGCAGTTCTTC. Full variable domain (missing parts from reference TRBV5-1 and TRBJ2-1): KAGVTQTPRYLIKTRGQQVTLSCSPISGHRSVSWYQQTPGQGLQFLFEYFSETQRNKGNFPGRFSGRQFSNSRSEMNVSTLELGDSALYLCASSFMTAGGNEQFFGPGTRLTVL.

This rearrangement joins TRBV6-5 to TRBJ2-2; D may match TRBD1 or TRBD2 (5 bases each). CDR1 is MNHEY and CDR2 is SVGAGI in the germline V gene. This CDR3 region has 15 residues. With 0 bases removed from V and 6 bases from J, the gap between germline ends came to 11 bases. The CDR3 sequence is CASSYSPEGPGELFF. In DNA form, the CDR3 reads TGTGCCAGCAGTTACTCCCCTGAGGGGCCCGGGGAGCTGTTTTTT.

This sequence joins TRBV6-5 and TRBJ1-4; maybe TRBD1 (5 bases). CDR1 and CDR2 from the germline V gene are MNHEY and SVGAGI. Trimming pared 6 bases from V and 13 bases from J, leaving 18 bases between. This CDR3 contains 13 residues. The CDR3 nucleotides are TGTGCCAGCAGGAGCTGGGGGAATCGTGGACTGTTTTTT. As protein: CASRSWGNRGLFF.

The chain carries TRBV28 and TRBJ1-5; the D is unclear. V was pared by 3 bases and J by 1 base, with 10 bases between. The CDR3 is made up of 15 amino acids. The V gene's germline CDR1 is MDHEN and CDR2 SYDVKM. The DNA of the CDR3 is TGTGCCAGCAGTTTGGGCTGGATCAGCAATCAGCCCCAGCATTTT. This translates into CASSLGWISNQPQHF.

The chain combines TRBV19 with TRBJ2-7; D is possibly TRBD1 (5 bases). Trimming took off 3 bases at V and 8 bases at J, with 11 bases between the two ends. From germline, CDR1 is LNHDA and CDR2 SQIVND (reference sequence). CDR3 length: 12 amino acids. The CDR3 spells CASSMRDSKQYF. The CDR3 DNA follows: TGTGCCAGTAGTATGCGTGACAGTAAGCAGTACTTC.

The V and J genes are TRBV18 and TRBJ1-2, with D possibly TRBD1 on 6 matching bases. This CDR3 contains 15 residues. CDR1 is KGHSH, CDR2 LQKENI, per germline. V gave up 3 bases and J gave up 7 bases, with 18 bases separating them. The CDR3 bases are TGTGCCAGCTCACCCCAGTGGAACAGGGATCTTGGCTACACCTTC. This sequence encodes CASSPQWNRDLGYTF.

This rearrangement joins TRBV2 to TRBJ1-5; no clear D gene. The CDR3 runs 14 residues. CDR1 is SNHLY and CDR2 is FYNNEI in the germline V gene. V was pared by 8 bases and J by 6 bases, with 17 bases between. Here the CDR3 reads CASLENGYGQPQHF. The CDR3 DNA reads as TGTGCCAGCTTGGAGAACGGGTATGGTCAGCCCCAGCATTTT.

Here the CDR3 reads CASSRVRQPYGYTF. CDR3 nucleotides: TGTGCCAGCAGCCGGGTTCGACAGCCCTATGGCTACACCTTC. This chain uses TRBV3-1 (or the pseudogene TRBV3-2) with TRBJ1-2; a possible D gene is TRBD1 (5 bases). Trimming left V 4 bases short and J 4 bases short, with 13 bases between. In germline, CDR1 is LGHDT, CDR2 YNNKEL (reference sequence). CDR3 size: 14 residues.

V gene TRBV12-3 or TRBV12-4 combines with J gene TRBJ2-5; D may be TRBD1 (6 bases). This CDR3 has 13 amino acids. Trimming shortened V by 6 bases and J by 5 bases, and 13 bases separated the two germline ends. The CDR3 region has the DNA TGTGCCAGCAGCCCCAGGGGTTGGGAGACCCAGTACTTC. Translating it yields CASSPRGWETQYF.

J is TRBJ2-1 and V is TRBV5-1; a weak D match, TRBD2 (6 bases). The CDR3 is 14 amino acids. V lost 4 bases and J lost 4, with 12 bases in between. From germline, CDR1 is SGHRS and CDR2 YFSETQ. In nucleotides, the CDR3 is TGCGCCAGCAGCCCCGGGACTCCTTACAATGAGCAGTTCTTC. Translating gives CASSPGTPYNEQFF.